Listed here are 23 T cell receptor beta chains from one sample, sequenced in a study of control samples from healthy donors and cancer patients. Generated by immunoSEQ multiplex PCR, the TCRdb table keeps only in-frame clones and is missing some. The top ten clones hold around 1.8% of a sample with 95,000 to 150,000 clones, roughly 84% of them seen once. Material for sequencing was blood. The receptors shown here come from a man between 18 and 35 years old in good health.

This chain links TRBV5-6 with TRBJ2-1; D gene uncertain. The CDR3 is 16 amino acids. Germline CDR1 is SGHDT and CDR2 is YYEEEE. V lost 7 bases, J lost 0 bases, and 17 bases lay in between. CDR3 amino acids: CASEMVGNPSYNEQFF. CDR3 bases: TGTGCCAGCGAGATGGTTGGGAATCCCTCCTACAATGAGCAGTTCTTC.

The CDR3 here is CASNLGSASYNEQFF. CDR3 sequence (DNA): TGTGCCAGCAACCTGGGTAGCGCCTCCTACAATGAGCAGTTCTTC. The rearrangement uses TRBV2 and TRBJ2-1; perhaps TRBD2 as D (5 bases). V was cut by 7 bases and J by 0 bases, with 13 bases left in between. In germline, CDR1 is SNHLY, CDR2 FYNNEI. CDR3 size: 15 residues.

This clone showed up just a few times. CDR3 sequence (DNA): TGTGCCACTCAAATGGCCTGGGCCACTGAAGCTTTCTTT. Translation gives CATQMAWATEAFF. The rearrangement joins TRBV27 to TRBJ1-1; D gene uncertain. The ends were cut back, 10 bases at V and 4 bases at J, with 16 bases in the middle. Per germline, CDR1 MNHEY and CDR2 SMNVEV (reference sequence). The CDR3 length is 13 residues.

This clone has at least ten counts. The chain has TRBV6-4 and TRBJ2-2; TRBD2 is a possible D gene (6 bases). The ends were cut back, 0 bases at V and 1 base at J, with 6 bases in the middle. The CDR3 runs to 15 residues. Germline V lookup: CDR1 MRHNA, CDR2 SNTAGT. For the CDR3, the DNA is TGTGCCAGCAGTGACTCGGGAGGGAACACCGGGGAGCTGTTTTTT. It yields the protein CASSDSGGNTGELFF.

J is TRBJ1-1 and V is TRBV9, with 7 bases identical to TRBD1. CDR3 length: 15 amino acids. V trimming: 3 bases; J trimming: 0 bases; junction bases outside the gene matches: 5. Germline CDR1 is SGDLS and CDR2 is YYNGEE. The CDR3 loop is CASSAGGGMNTEAFF. For the CDR3, the DNA is TGTGCCAGCAGCGCAGGGGGAGGTATGAACACTGAAGCTTTCTTT.

This sequence joins TRBV28 and TRBJ2-7; either TRBD1 or TRBD2 may fit D (5 bases each). CDR3 size: 12 residues. Per germline, CDR1 MDHEN and CDR2 SYDVKM. V lost 3 bases and J lost 6, with 9 bases in between. The DNA of the CDR3 is TGTGCCAGCAGTTTGGGGCGGGCCGAGCAGTACTTC. This translates into CASSLGRAEQYF.

This clone was detected only once. The chain uses TRBV6-5 and TRBJ1-2, with 7 bases fitting TRBD1. V lost 6 bases to trimming and J lost 8 bases; unmatched junction nucleotides: 12. The CDR3 contains 14 residues. CDR1 is MNHEY and CDR2 is SVGAGI in the germline V gene. The CDR3 nucleotides read TGTGCCAGCAGACAACAGGGGCAGCGAGGGGGCTACACCTTC. Residues: CASRQQGQRGGYTF.

V usage is TRBV10-3 and J usage is TRBJ1-4; 8 bases are shared with TRBD1. Trimming cost V 2 bases and J 7 bases; bases outside gene matches: 3. The CDR3 is 14 amino acids. Germline lookup yields CDR1 ENHRY and CDR2 SYGVKD. The CDR3 DNA follows: TGTGCCATCAGTGAGACAGACAGGGGTGAAAAACTGTTTTTT. This sequence encodes CAISETDRGEKLFF.

The V gene is TRBV6-5, the J gene TRBJ1-1; 11 bases fit TRBD1. V shed 4 bases and J 1 base; nucleotides not matched to a gene: 5. The CDR3 spans 16 residues. Germline V gives CDR1 MNHEY, CDR2 SVGAGI. The CDR3 DNA follows: TGTGCCAGCAGTTCGGACAGGGGGCGCGGGAACACTGAAGCTTTCTTT. Residues: CASSSDRGRGNTEAFF.

This clone occurred a few times. This chain connects TRBV11-2 to TRBJ2-7; 8 bases map to TRBD1. Per germline, CDR1 SGHAT and CDR2 FQNNGV. This CDR3 is 17 amino acids long. With V trimmed by 0 bases and J by 6 bases, 13 bases remained unmatched. In nucleotides, the CDR3 is TGTGCCAGCAGCTTAGATTTTGGATGGGCAGGGGGCCGCGAGCAGTACTTC. Its translation: CASSLDFGWAGGREQYF.

CDR3 nucleotides: TGTGCCAGCAGCCGGCGGGGGATAGCGTGGGAGCAGTACTTC. Its protein product is CASSRRGIAWEQYF. The chain joins TRBV11-3 to TRBJ2-7; 7 bases are a match to TRBD2. The germline CDR1 and CDR2 sequences are SGHNT and YENEEA. The CDR3 covers 14 residues. V was clipped by 5 bases and J by 7 bases; unmatched bases: 11. The entire variable domain, with the rest obtained from reference TRBV11-3 and TRBJ2-7, is as follows: EAGVVQSPRYKIIEKKQPVAFWCNPISGHNTLYWYLQNLGQGPELLIRYENEEAVDDSQLPKDRFSAERLKGVDSTLKIQPAELGDSAVYLCASSRRGIAWEQYFGPGTRLTVT.

The chain joins TRBV6-1 to TRBJ1-5; D unclear. V lost 1 base and J 6 bases, leaving 7 bases between the germline ends. Germline assignment: CDR1 MNHNS and CDR2 SASEGT. This CDR3 has 13 amino acids. The CDR3 nucleotides read TGTGCCAGCAGTGAAGAGTATGGTCAGCCCCAGCATTTT. This gives the protein CASSEEYGQPQHF.

The chain carries TRBV7-9 and TRBJ2-7; D gene uncertain. V lost 4 bases and J lost 10, with 11 bases in between. This CDR3 has 11 amino acids. The V gene's germline CDR1 is SEHNR and CDR2 FQNEAQ (reference sequence). The CDR3 nucleotides read TGTGCCAGCAGCTATGGTGGTCTTCAGTACTTC. Amino acid sequence: CASSYGGLQYF.

This chain's CDR3 is CASRKQGLAGPTEQYF. CDR3 DNA: TGTGCCAGCAGAAAACAGGGACTAGCGGGGCCCACCGAGCAGTACTTC. The rearrangement links TRBV27 to TRBJ2-7; TRBD2 agrees at 13 bases. The trim removed 6 bases at V and 6 bases at J, leaving 11 bases unmatched. The CDR3 sequence is 16 residues long. Germline-derived CDR1 and CDR2 are MNHEY and SMNVEV (reference sequence).

The J gene is TRBJ1-5, the V gene TRBV27; the D gene is possibly TRBD1 (5 bases). CDR3 length: 14 amino acids. Between the trimmed V and J ends, which lost 6 bases and 3 bases, there was a span of 12 bases. The germline CDR1 and CDR2 sequences are MNHEY and SMNVEV (reference sequence). The CDR3 region has the DNA TGTGCCAGCAGGGGAGAGGGGACCAATCAGCCCCAGCATTTT. Translating gives CASRGEGTNQPQHF.

The gene calls are TRBV5-1 and TRBJ1-3; TRBD1 is a possible D gene (5 bases). The germline V and J ends were trimmed by 1 base and 1 base, with 6 bases remaining between them. Germline V CDR1 and CDR2: SGHRS, YFSETQ. This CDR3 is built from 14 residues. The CDR3 is CASSLRQSGNTIYF. The DNA of the CDR3 is TGCGCCAGCAGCTTGAGACAGTCTGGAAACACCATATATTTT.

This chain uses TRBV9 with TRBJ1-6, with D hard to call. Trimming pared 0 bases from V and 9 bases from J, leaving 13 bases between. Germline V gives CDR1 SGDLS, CDR2 YYNGEE. The CDR3 consists of 15 residues. CDR3 in DNA: TGTGCCAGCAGCGTAGTTGAGTCAGGAGCTTCACCCCTCCACTTT. Translation: CASSVVESGASPLHF.

The chain employs TRBV20-1 and TRBJ2-3; no firm D call. The V gene lost 6 bases and the J gene lost 5 bases, with 9 bases spanning the gap. The CDR3 consists of 11 residues. The germline gives CDR1 DFQATT, CDR2 SNEGSKA (reference sequence). The CDR3 loop is CSAQGKDTQYF. CDR3 nucleotide sequence: TGCAGTGCCCAAGGGAAAGATACGCAGTATTTT.

Regarding this clone: Other nucleotide sequences in the sample specify the same CDR3. The chain uses TRBV28 and TRBJ2-7; 8 bases are shared with TRBD2. Germline V gene sequence: CDR1 MDHEN, CDR2 SYDVKM. CDR3 size: 14 residues. Trimming cost V 9 bases and J 3 bases; bases outside gene matches: 10. CDR3 DNA: TGTGCCAGTTCGGGGGGGGCGCTCCTCTACGAGCAGTACTTC. Its translation is CASSGGALLYEQYF. The full variable domain, in which reference TRBV28 and TRBJ2-7 provide the parts outside the CDR3, is DVKVTQSSRYLVKRTGEKVFLECVQDMDHENMFWYRQDPGLGLRLIYFSYDVKMKEKGDIPEGYSVSREKKERFSLILESASTNQTSMYLCASSGGALLYEQYFGPGTRLTVT.

CDR3 nucleotide sequence: TGTGCCACCAGTGACCCCGTCGGGGGTGCTAGCACAGATACGCAGTATTTT. Amino acids: CATSDPVGGASTDTQYF. The V gene is TRBV24-1, the J gene TRBJ2-3, with D possibly being TRBD2 (6 bases). Germline-derived CDR1 and CDR2 are KGHDR and SFDVKD. The CDR3 is 17 residues long. V gave up 4 bases and J gave up 0 bases, with 16 bases separating them.

The chain carries TRBV7-3 and TRBJ2-1; perhaps TRBD2 as D (6 bases). The CDR3 sequence is 16 residues long. V was pared by 4 bases and J by 6 bases, with 19 bases between. From germline, CDR1 is SGHTA and CDR2 FQGTGA. CDR3 in DNA: TGTGCCAGCAGCTACGGTAGGGTAGCGGAGTTCAATGAGCAGTTCTTC. Its protein is CASSYGRVAEFNEQFF. The complete variable domain, with remaining parts taken from reference TRBV7-3 and TRBJ2-1, reads GAGVSQTPSNKVTEKGKYVELRCDPISGHTALYWYRQSLGQGPEFLIYFQGTGAADDSGLPNDRFFAVRPEGSVSTLKIQRTERGDSAVYLCASSYGRVAEFNEQFFGPGTRLTVL.

The gene calls are TRBV5-4 and TRBJ2-6; D uncertain. Trimming removed 3 bases at V and 0 bases at J, with 10 bases between. The CDR3 sequence is 16 residues long. From germline, CDR1 is SGHNT and CDR2 YYREEE (reference sequence). CDR3 nucleotides: TGTGCCAGCAGCTCCCGGCGAGTCTCTGGGGCCAACGTCCTGACTTTC. Translating it yields CASSSRRVSGANVLTF.

V gene TRBV20-1 combines with J gene TRBJ1-3; D is unresolved. V shed 3 bases and J shed 5 bases, with 8 bases lying between them. CDR3 length: 12 amino acids. Germline V gene lookup returns CDR1 DFQATT and CDR2 SNEGSKA (reference sequence). As DNA, the CDR3 is TGCAGTGCTAGTCTCGGGCGAAACACCATATATTTT. This translates into CSASLGRNTIYF.